Listed below are T cell receptor beta chains from one sample, sequenced in a study of OX40 agonist ivuxolimab in advanced cancers. Sequencing was performed with immunoSEQ multiplex PCR; in TCRdb, only in-frame clones are kept and a portion is missing. This sample has under 70,000 clones; 85% occur once, and the top ten carry approximately 3.8%. This sample comprised CD4+ or CD8+ T cells sorted from blood, obtained in a trial of the OX40 agonist ivuxolimab. The source is an adult with an advanced solid tumor such as melanoma, head and neck, liver or kidney cancer. Both conserved end residues are part of each CDR3. The order of the fields is J gene, V gene, clone size, D gene, CDR3 protein, CDR3 DNA. D genes are given only for firm matches. The listing skips clone size in some rows; elsewhere it reads once, few, many or a size class.

j_call: TRBJ2-2; v_call: TRBV19; clone_size: -; d_call: TRBD2; cdr3_aa: CASSSPGLAGGKTGELFF; cdr3_nt: TGTGCCAGTAGTTCTCCGGGACTAGCGGGAGGAAAAACCGGGGAGCTGTTTTTT
j_call: TRBJ2-3; v_call: TRBV6-6; clone_size: -; d_call: -; cdr3_aa: CASSYSSPYTQYF; cdr3_nt: TGTGCCAGCAGTTACTCGTCACCTTATACGCAGTATTTT
j_call: TRBJ2-1; v_call: TRBV7-9; clone_size: -; d_call: -; cdr3_aa: CASSLGTYNEQFF; cdr3_nt: TGTGCCAGCAGCTTAGGGACCTACAATGAGCAGTTCTTC
j_call: TRBJ2-2; v_call: TRBV11-3; clone_size: -; d_call: -; cdr3_aa: CASSFGQGNTGELFF; cdr3_nt: TGTGCCAGCAGCTTCGGTCAGGGAAACACCGGGGAGCTGTTTTTT
j_call: TRBJ2-5; v_call: TRBV4-2; clone_size: -; d_call: -; cdr3_aa: CASSQEGSGETQYF; cdr3_nt: TGTGCCAGCAGCCAAGAAGGAAGCGGGGAGACCCAGTACTTC
j_call: TRBJ2-7; v_call: TRBV6-5; clone_size: -; d_call: -; cdr3_aa: CASGSGNTYEQYF; cdr3_nt: TGTGCCAGCGGTTCGGGGAACACCTACGAGCAGTACTTC
j_call: TRBJ1-5; v_call: TRBV2; clone_size: -; d_call: -; cdr3_aa: CASSVQGIGNQPQHF; cdr3_nt: TGTGCCAGCAGTGTTCAGGGCATAGGCAATCAGCCCCAGCATTTT
j_call: TRBJ1-1; v_call: TRBV7-3; clone_size: few; d_call: -; cdr3_aa: CASGPQGRAAFF; cdr3_nt: TGTGCCAGCGGCCCGCAAGGACGCGCGGCTTTCTTT
j_call: TRBJ2-1; v_call: TRBV5-4; clone_size: -; d_call: TRBD2; cdr3_aa: CASSFSGGPHNEQFF; cdr3_nt: TGTGCCAGCAGCTTCAGCGGGGGGCCACACAATGAGCAGTTCTTC
j_call: TRBJ2-7; v_call: TRBV6-5; clone_size: few; d_call: -; cdr3_aa: CASSVQYGSYEQYF; cdr3_nt: TGTGCCAGCAGTGTACAGTACGGATCCTACGAGCAGTACTTC
j_call: TRBJ2-7; v_call: TRBV7-2; clone_size: -; d_call: -; cdr3_aa: CASTRTDSYEQYF; cdr3_nt: TGTGCCAGCACCCGGACAGACTCCTACGAGCAGTACTTC
j_call: TRBJ2-1; v_call: TRBV19; clone_size: -; d_call: -; cdr3_aa: CASATRTTYNEQFF; cdr3_nt: TGTGCCAGCGCGACTAGGACAACCTACAATGAGCAGTTCTTC
j_call: TRBJ2-4; v_call: TRBV18; clone_size: -; d_call: -; cdr3_aa: CASSPELQGPIQYF; cdr3_nt: TGTGCCAGCTCACCGGAGCTACAGGGTCCCATTCAGTACTTC
j_call: TRBJ2-2; v_call: TRBV29-1; clone_size: -; d_call: TRBD2; cdr3_aa: CSARGGNTGELFF; cdr3_nt: TGCAGCGCGCGCGGGGGGAACACCGGGGAGCTGTTTTTT
j_call: TRBJ2-5; v_call: TRBV4-1; clone_size: -; d_call: -; cdr3_aa: CASSPTQGNQETQYF; cdr3_nt: TGCGCCAGCAGCCCCACCCAGGGGAACCAAGAGACCCAGTACTTC
j_call: TRBJ1-5; v_call: TRBV7-2; clone_size: -; d_call: -; cdr3_aa: CASSRDPGHREPQHF; cdr3_nt: TGTGCCAGCAGCCGTGATCCCGGACACAGGGAGCCCCAGCATTTT
j_call: TRBJ1-6; v_call: TRBV11-2; clone_size: -; d_call: -; cdr3_aa: CASSLDLTYNSPLHF; cdr3_nt: TGTGCCAGCAGCTTAGATCTCACCTATAATTCACCCCTCCACTTT
j_call: TRBJ2-3; v_call: TRBV7-2; clone_size: -; d_call: TRBD1; cdr3_aa: CASSPDRGQDTQYF; cdr3_nt: TGTGCCAGCAGCCCGGACAGGGGGCAAGATACGCAGTATTTT
j_call: TRBJ1-2; v_call: TRBV7-6; clone_size: -; d_call: -; cdr3_aa: CASSLEPGYGYTF; cdr3_nt: TGTGCCAGCAGCTTAGAGCCGGGCTATGGCTACACCTTC
j_call: TRBJ1-1; v_call: TRBV7-9; clone_size: -; d_call: TRBD1; cdr3_aa: CASSFLQGASTEAFF; cdr3_nt: TGTGCCAGCAGCTTCCTGCAGGGGGCGAGCACTGAAGCTTTCTTT
j_call: TRBJ1-1; v_call: TRBV10-3; clone_size: -; d_call: TRBD1; cdr3_aa: CAISESPTGMTEAFF; cdr3_nt: TGTGCCATCAGTGAGTCTCCGACAGGGATGACTGAAGCTTTCTTT
j_call: TRBJ1-1; v_call: TRBV9; clone_size: -; d_call: -; cdr3_aa: CASSARRGDTEAFF; cdr3_nt: TGTGCCAGCAGCGCCCGACGGGGAGACACTGAAGCTTTCTTT
j_call: TRBJ2-1; v_call: TRBV5-4; clone_size: -; d_call: TRBD2; cdr3_aa: CASSSLAGVDEQFF; cdr3_nt: TGTGCCAGCAGCAGCCTAGCGGGAGTGGATGAGCAGTTCTTC
j_call: TRBJ2-2; v_call: TRBV7-2; clone_size: -; d_call: -; cdr3_aa: CASSWRRGTGELFF; cdr3_nt: TGTGCCAGCAGTTGGAGGAGGGGTACCGGGGAGCTGTTTTTT
j_call: TRBJ2-1; v_call: TRBV15; clone_size: -; d_call: TRBD2; cdr3_aa: CATSRAPLAGLRDEQFF; cdr3_nt: TGTGCCACCAGCAGAGCGCCTCTAGCGGGACTTAGGGATGAGCAGTTCTTC
j_call: TRBJ2-7; v_call: TRBV6-5; clone_size: -; d_call: -; cdr3_aa: CASSYSTLYEQYF; cdr3_nt: TGTGCCAGCAGTTACTCGACCCTTTACGAGCAGTACTTC
j_call: TRBJ1-5; v_call: TRBV28; clone_size: -; d_call: -; cdr3_aa: CASSSGVPQPQHF; cdr3_nt: TGTGCCAGCAGTTCAGGGGTCCCTCAGCCCCAGCATTTT
j_call: TRBJ2-7; v_call: TRBV19; clone_size: few; d_call: TRBD2; cdr3_aa: CASSRRTSFEQYF; cdr3_nt: TGTGCCAGTAGTAGAAGGACTAGCTTCGAGCAGTACTTC
j_call: TRBJ2-7; v_call: TRBV7-2; clone_size: -; d_call: TRBD1; cdr3_aa: CASSLAGQGVWEQYF; cdr3_nt: TGTGCCAGCAGCTTAGCAGGACAGGGGGTCTGGGAGCAGTACTTC
j_call: TRBJ2-1; v_call: TRBV7-2; clone_size: once; d_call: -; cdr3_aa: CASSESLGGVNNEQFF; cdr3_nt: TGTGCCAGCAGCGAATCACTAGGGGGTGTAAACAATGAGCAGTTCTTC
j_call: TRBJ1-1; v_call: TRBV7-9; clone_size: -; d_call: -; cdr3_aa: CASSLVVGDPEAFF; cdr3_nt: TGTGCCAGCAGCTTAGTTGTGGGGGATCCTGAAGCTTTCTTT
j_call: TRBJ2-7; v_call: TRBV6-6; clone_size: -; d_call: TRBD2; cdr3_aa: CASKYGLALTYEQYF; cdr3_nt: TGTGCCAGCAAATATGGACTAGCCCTAACCTACGAGCAGTACTTC
j_call: TRBJ2-7; v_call: TRBV10-3; clone_size: -; d_call: TRBD2; cdr3_aa: CATTKTSGTYEQYF; cdr3_nt: TGTGCCACAACAAAAACTAGCGGTACCTACGAGCAGTACTTC
j_call: TRBJ2-1; v_call: TRBV10-1; clone_size: -; d_call: TRBD2; cdr3_aa: CAITSGRPSYNEQFF; cdr3_nt: TGCGCCATTACAAGCGGGAGACCATCCTACAATGAGCAGTTCTTC
j_call: TRBJ2-5; v_call: TRBV4-1; clone_size: -; d_call: -; cdr3_aa: CASQGRGSKETQYF; cdr3_nt: TGCGCCAGCCAGGGCAGGGGATCAAAAGAGACCCAGTACTTC
j_call: TRBJ2-5; v_call: TRBV7-9; clone_size: -; d_call: -; cdr3_aa: CASSYIRETQYF; cdr3_nt: TGTGCCAGCAGCTACATAAGAGAGACCCAGTACTTC
j_call: TRBJ1-4; v_call: TRBV29-1; clone_size: -; d_call: TRBD1; cdr3_aa: CSGAGGNEKLFF; cdr3_nt: TGCAGCGGGGCAGGGGGGAATGAAAAACTGTTTTTT
j_call: TRBJ2-4; v_call: TRBV18; clone_size: -; d_call: TRBD1; cdr3_aa: CASSRVGTGGMKAKNIQYF; cdr3_nt: TGTGCCAGCTCAAGAGTGGGGACAGGGGGCATGAAGGCCAAAAACATTCAGTACTTC
j_call: TRBJ2-7; v_call: TRBV28; clone_size: -; d_call: TRBD1; cdr3_aa: CASTPGGNYEQYF; cdr3_nt: TGTGCCAGCACCCCAGGGGGCAACTACGAGCAGTACTTC
j_call: TRBJ2-7; v_call: TRBV5-6; clone_size: -; d_call: TRBD1; cdr3_aa: CASSLDVTGQSEQYF; cdr3_nt: TGTGCCAGCAGCTTGGATGTGACAGGGCAATCCGAGCAGTACTTC
j_call: TRBJ2-1; v_call: TRBV5-4; clone_size: -; d_call: TRBD1; cdr3_aa: CASSSRQGASYNEQFF; cdr3_nt: TGTGCCAGCAGCTCGAGACAGGGGGCGTCCTACAATGAGCAGTTCTTC
j_call: TRBJ1-4; v_call: TRBV5-1; clone_size: -; d_call: TRBD1; cdr3_aa: CASSGGQGSEKLFF; cdr3_nt: TGCGCCAGCAGCGGGGGACAGGGAAGTGAAAAACTGTTTTTT
j_call: TRBJ1-3; v_call: TRBV9; clone_size: -; d_call: -; cdr3_aa: CASSVYDRNSGNTIYF; cdr3_nt: TGTGCCAGCAGCGTCTACGACCGGAACTCTGGAAACACCATATATTTT
j_call: TRBJ2-3; v_call: TRBV6-6; clone_size: -; d_call: -; cdr3_aa: CASRPGWGAYTDTQYF; cdr3_nt: TGTGCCAGCAGACCGGGATGGGGGGCATACACAGATACGCAGTATTTT
j_call: TRBJ2-7; v_call: TRBV7-3; clone_size: -; d_call: -; cdr3_aa: CASSLTGRHEQYF; cdr3_nt: TGTGCCAGCAGCTTGACGGGGAGGCACGAGCAGTACTTC
j_call: TRBJ2-5; v_call: TRBV5-1; clone_size: -; d_call: -; cdr3_aa: CASSWGAGVRGQETQYF; cdr3_nt: TGCGCCAGCAGCTGGGGGGCGGGAGTGAGGGGACAAGAGACCCAGTACTTC
j_call: TRBJ1-1; v_call: TRBV19; clone_size: -; d_call: -; cdr3_aa: CASSLYTTKNTEAFF; cdr3_nt: TGTGCCAGTAGTCTATATACCACTAAGAACACTGAAGCTTTCTTT
j_call: TRBJ2-6; v_call: TRBV2; clone_size: once; d_call: -; cdr3_aa: CASSEVGSSGANVLTF; cdr3_nt: TGTGCCAGCAGTGAAGTAGGGTCCTCTGGGGCCAACGTCCTGACTTTC
j_call: TRBJ1-2; v_call: TRBV7-2; clone_size: -; d_call: -; cdr3_aa: CASSPQGRAGYTF; cdr3_nt: TGTGCCAGCAGCCCCCAGGGGAGGGCGGGCTACACCTTC
j_call: TRBJ2-5; v_call: TRBV28; clone_size: -; d_call: -; cdr3_aa: CASSPSEGSGMLRTQYF; cdr3_nt: TGTGCCAGCAGCCCCTCGGAGGGTAGCGGCATGCTTAGGACCCAGTACTTC
j_call: TRBJ1-1; v_call: TRBV4-1; clone_size: few; d_call: -; cdr3_aa: CASSNNRLMDLNTEAFF; cdr3_nt: TGCGCCAGCAGCAACAACAGGTTAATGGACCTGAACACTGAAGCTTTCTTT
j_call: TRBJ2-3; v_call: TRBV7-3; clone_size: -; d_call: -; cdr3_aa: CASRPTTGARTDTQYF; cdr3_nt: TGTGCCAGCAGACCGACCACGGGGGCGAGGACAGATACGCAGTATTTT
j_call: TRBJ2-7; v_call: TRBV29-1; clone_size: -; d_call: -; cdr3_aa: CSVGPGFSYEQYF; cdr3_nt: TGCAGCGTTGGCCCAGGCTTCTCCTACGAGCAGTACTTC
j_call: TRBJ2-4; v_call: TRBV6-6; clone_size: few; d_call: TRBD1; cdr3_aa: CASSGQGAGYNIQYF; cdr3_nt: TGTGCCAGCTCGGGACAGGGGGCAGGTTACAACATTCAGTACTTC
j_call: TRBJ1-1; v_call: TRBV11-2; clone_size: -; d_call: -; cdr3_aa: CASSLVVAKATEAFF; cdr3_nt: TGTGCCAGCAGCTTAGTGGTCGCGAAGGCCACTGAAGCTTTCTTT
j_call: TRBJ2-3; v_call: TRBV5-1; clone_size: few; d_call: TRBD2; cdr3_aa: CASSTNPGTSLDTDTQYF; cdr3_nt: TGCGCCAGCAGCACCAATCCAGGGACTAGCCTAGACACAGATACGCAGTATTTT